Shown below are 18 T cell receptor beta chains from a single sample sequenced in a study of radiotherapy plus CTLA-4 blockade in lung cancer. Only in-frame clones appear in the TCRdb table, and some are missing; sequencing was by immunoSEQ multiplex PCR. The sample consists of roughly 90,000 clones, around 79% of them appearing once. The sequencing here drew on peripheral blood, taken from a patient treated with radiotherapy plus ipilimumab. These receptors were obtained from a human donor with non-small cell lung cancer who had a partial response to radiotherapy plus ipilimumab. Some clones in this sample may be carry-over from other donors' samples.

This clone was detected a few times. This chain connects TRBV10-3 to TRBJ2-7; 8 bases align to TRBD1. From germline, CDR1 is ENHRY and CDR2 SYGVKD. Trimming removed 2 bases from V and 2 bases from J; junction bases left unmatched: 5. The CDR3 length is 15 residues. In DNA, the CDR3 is TGTGCCATCAGTGAGCTGGCGGGACAGGCCTACGAGCAGTACTTC. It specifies CAISELAGQAYEQYF.

The CDR3 region has the DNA TGTGCTAGTGCCCAGCTCCGTTGGAGCTCCTACAATGAGCAGTTCTTC. It is translated as CASAQLRWSSYNEQFF. This sequence joins TRBV12-5 and TRBJ2-1, with D unresolved. The CDR3 runs 16 residues. Trimming shortened V by 7 bases and J by 0 bases, and 16 bases separated the two germline ends. CDR1 and CDR2 from the germline V gene are LGHNT and FRNRAP.

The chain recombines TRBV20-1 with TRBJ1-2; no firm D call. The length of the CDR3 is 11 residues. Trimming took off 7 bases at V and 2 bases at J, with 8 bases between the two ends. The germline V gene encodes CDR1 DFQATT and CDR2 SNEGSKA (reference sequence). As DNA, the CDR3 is TGCAGTGGTGTGGCCAACTATGGCTACACCTTC. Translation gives CSGVANYGYTF.

CDR3 protein: CASSRTGGTEAFF. The CDR3 DNA is TGTGCCAGCAGTAGGACAGGGGGAACTGAAGCTTTCTTT. The chain carries TRBV6-5 and TRBJ1-1, with 10 bases identical to TRBD1. The V gene end was trimmed by 5 bases and the J gene end by 5 bases; junction bases not matched to a gene: 2. This CDR3 spans 13 amino acids. Germline CDR1 is MNHEY and CDR2 is SVGAGI.

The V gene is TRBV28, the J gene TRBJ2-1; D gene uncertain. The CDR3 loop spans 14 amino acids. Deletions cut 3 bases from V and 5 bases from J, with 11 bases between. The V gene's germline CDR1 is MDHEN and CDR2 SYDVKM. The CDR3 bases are TGTGCCAGCAGTTTGAGTGGAGAAAACAATGAGCAGTTCTTC. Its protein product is CASSLSGENNEQFF.

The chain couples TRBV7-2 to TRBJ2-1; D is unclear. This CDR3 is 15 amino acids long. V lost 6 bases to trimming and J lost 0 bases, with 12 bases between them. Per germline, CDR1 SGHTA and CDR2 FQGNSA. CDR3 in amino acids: CASRPVLSSYNEQFF. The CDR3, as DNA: TGTGCCAGCAGACCTGTTTTGAGCTCCTACAATGAGCAGTTCTTC.

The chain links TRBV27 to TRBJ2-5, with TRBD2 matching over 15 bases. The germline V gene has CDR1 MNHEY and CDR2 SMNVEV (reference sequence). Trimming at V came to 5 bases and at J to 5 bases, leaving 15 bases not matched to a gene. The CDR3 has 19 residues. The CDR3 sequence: CASSPKPGLAGGRGETQYF. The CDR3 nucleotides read TGTGCCAGCAGTCCCAAGCCGGGACTAGCGGGAGGCCGGGGGGAGACCCAGTACTTC.

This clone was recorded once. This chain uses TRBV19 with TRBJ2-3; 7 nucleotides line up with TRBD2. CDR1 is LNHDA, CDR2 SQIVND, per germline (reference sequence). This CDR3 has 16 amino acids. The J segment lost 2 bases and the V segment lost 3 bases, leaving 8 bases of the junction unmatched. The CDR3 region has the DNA TGTGCCAGTAGTATGGGCCGACTAGCCTCCACAGATACGCAGTATTTT. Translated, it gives CASSMGRLASTDTQYF.

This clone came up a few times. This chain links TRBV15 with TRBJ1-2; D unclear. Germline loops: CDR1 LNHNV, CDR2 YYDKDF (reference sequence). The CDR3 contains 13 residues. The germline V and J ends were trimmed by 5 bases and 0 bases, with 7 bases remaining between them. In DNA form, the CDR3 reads TGTGCCACCAGCGATGGAGCTAACTATGGCTACACCTTC. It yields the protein CATSDGANYGYTF.

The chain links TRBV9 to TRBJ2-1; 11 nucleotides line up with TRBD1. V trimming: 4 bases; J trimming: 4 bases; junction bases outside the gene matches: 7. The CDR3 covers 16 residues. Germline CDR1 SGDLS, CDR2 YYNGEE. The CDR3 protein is CASSPTGQGAYNEQFF. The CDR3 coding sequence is TGTGCCAGCAGCCCAACCGGACAGGGGGCTTACAATGAGCAGTTCTTC. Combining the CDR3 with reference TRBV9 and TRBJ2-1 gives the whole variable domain DSGVTQTPKHLITATGQRVTLRCSPRSGDLSVYWYQQSLDQGLQFLIQYYNGEERAKGNILERFSAQQFPDLHSELNLSSLELGDSALYFCASSPTGQGAYNEQFFGPGTRLTVL.

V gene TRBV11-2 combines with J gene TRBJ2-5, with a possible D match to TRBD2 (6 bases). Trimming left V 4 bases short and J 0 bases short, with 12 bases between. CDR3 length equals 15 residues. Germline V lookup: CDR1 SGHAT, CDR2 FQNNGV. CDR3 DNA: TGTGCCAGCAGCTCTAGCGTCGGCTACCAAGAGACCCAGTACTTC. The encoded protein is CASSSSVGYQETQYF.

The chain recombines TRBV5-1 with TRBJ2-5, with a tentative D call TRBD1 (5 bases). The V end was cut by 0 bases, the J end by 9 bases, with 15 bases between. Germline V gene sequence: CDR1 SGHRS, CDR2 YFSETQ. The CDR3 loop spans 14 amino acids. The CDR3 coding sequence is TGCGCCAGCAGCTTGGCTGGGGATCCCAGGGCCCAGTACTTC. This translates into CASSLAGDPRAQYF. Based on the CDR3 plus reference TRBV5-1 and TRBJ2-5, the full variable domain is KAGVTQTPRYLIKTRGQQVTLSCSPISGHRSVSWYQQTPGQGLQFLFEYFSETQRNKGNFPGRFSGRQFSNSRSEMNVSTLELGDSALYLCASSLAGDPRAQYFGPGTRLLVL.

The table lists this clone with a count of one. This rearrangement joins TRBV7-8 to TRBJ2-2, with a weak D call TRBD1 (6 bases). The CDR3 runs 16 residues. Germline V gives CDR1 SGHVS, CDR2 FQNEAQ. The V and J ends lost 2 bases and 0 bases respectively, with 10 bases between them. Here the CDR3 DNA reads TGTGCCAGCAGCTTACTCGCAGGGGCGAACACCGGGGAGCTGTTTTTT. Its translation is CASSLLAGANTGELFF.

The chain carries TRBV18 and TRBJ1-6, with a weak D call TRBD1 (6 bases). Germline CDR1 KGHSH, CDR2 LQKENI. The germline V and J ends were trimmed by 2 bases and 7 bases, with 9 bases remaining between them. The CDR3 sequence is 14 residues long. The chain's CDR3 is CASSPTDSNSPLHF. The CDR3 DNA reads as TGTGCCAGCTCACCAACGGACAGCAATTCACCCCTCCACTTT.

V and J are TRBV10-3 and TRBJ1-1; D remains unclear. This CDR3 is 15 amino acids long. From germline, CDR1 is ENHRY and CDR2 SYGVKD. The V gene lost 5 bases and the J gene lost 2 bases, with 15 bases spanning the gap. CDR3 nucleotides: TGTGCCATCAGTACAATCGGACGGGGTAACACTGAAGCTTTCTTT. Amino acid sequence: CAISTIGRGNTEAFF.

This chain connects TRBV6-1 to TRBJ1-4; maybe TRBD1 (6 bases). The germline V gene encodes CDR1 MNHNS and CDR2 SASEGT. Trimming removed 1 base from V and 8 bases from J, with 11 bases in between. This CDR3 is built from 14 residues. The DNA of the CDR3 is TGTGCCAGCAGTGAAGACAGGGTATCAGAAAAACTGTTTTTT. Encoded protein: CASSEDRVSEKLFF.

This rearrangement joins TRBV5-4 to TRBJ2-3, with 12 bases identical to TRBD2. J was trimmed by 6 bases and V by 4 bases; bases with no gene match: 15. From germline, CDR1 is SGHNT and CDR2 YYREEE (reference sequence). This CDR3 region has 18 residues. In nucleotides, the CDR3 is TGTGCCAGCAGCCCAAGGCCTAGCGGGAGGGCCGGGATCGATACGCAGTATTTT. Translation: CASSPRPSGRAGIDTQYF.

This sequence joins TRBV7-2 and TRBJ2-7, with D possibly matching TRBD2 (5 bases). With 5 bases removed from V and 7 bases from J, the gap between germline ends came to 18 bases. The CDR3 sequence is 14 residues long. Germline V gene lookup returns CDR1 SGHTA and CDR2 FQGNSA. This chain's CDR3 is CASSHRTSLLEQYF. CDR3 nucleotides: TGTGCCAGCAGCCATAGGACTTCACTACTTGAGCAGTACTTC.